Included here is one T cell receptor beta chain sequence, with context. The sample is drawn from a study of blood T cell repertoires in COVID-19. Study as a whole: There were acute and convalescent COVID-19 samples, and they came from the United States, Italy and Spain.

Germline loops: CDR1 SGHNT, CDR2 YYREEE (reference sequence). There are 15 residues in the CDR3. With 4 bases clipped from V and 3 bases from J, the junction kept 3 bases outside the gene matches. In assigning cohorts, the study relied on participant-reported clinical history. Two negative PCRs, clearance, or symptom resolution had been documented for recovered Cohort 3 donors. Data came from immunoSEQ multiplex PCR; TCRdb stores just in-frame clones and leaves some out. The sample consists of roughly 330,000 clones, 85% to 90% of them appearing once. The sequencing sample was made of PBMCs or T cells enriched from blood (not recorded which). The chain employs TRBV5-4 and TRBJ2-5; 13 bases are a match to TRBD2. The TCR was taken from a woman aged 18-35 years who had recovered from COVID-19. The CDR3 region is CASSLGTSGKETQYF. In DNA form, the CDR3 reads TGTGCCAGCAGCCTGGGGACTAGCGGGAAAGAGACCCAGTACTTC.